A single sample gave rise to the 23 T cell receptor beta chains below, sequenced in a study of shared clonotypes between healthy human individuals. Clones were sequenced by immunoSEQ multiplex PCR, and TCRdb holds only the in-frame ones, with some missing. The data show about 1.1 million clones, around 82% seen once. What was sequenced was memory CD4+ T cells from PBMCs. Sample subset: CD45RA-negative fraction. The source is a man aged 18 to 29 in good health. Some clones in this sample may be carry-over from other donors' samples.

This rearrangement joins TRBV6-6 to TRBJ1-6; no definite D call. Germline-derived CDR1 and CDR2 are MNHNY and SVGAGI (reference sequence). V was clipped by 6 bases and J by 7 bases, with 10 bases between them. The CDR3 covers 13 residues. The CDR3 region is CASSGDGNSPLHF. The DNA of the CDR3 is TGTGCCAGCAGCGGAGACGGGAATTCACCCCTCCACTTT.

On this clone: A far larger clone is off by one base, so a read error is likely. The chain links TRBV2 to TRBJ2-1, with D perhaps given as TRBD1 or TRBD2 (5 bases each). The CDR3 spans 12 residues. Germline values: CDR1 SNHLY, CDR2 FYNNEI. V dropped 10 bases and J dropped 9 bases, with 16 bases sitting between them. CDR3 in amino acids: CATELGAGEQFF. As DNA, the CDR3 is TGTGCCACGGAGTTAGGGGCGGGTGAGCAGTTCTTC.

V usage is TRBV2 and J usage is TRBJ2-1; D gene uncertain. Per the germline V gene, CDR1 is SNHLY and CDR2 is FYNNEI. The CDR3 is 14 residues long. V lost 7 bases and J 6 bases, leaving 16 bases between the germline ends. CDR3 sequence reads: CASNSMGRPNEQFF. The DNA for the CDR3 is TGTGCCAGCAATTCTATGGGTCGTCCCAATGAGCAGTTCTTC. The complete variable domain, with remaining parts taken from reference TRBV2 and TRBJ2-1, reads EPEVTQTPSHQVTQMGQEVILRCVPISNHLYFYWYRQILGQKVEFLVSFYNNEISEKSEIFDDQFSVERPDGSNFTLKIRSTKLEDSAMYFCASNSMGRPNEQFFGPGTRLTVL.

This clone was recorded only once. The gene calls are TRBV6-5 and TRBJ2-7, with D maybe TRBD2 (7 bases). CDR1 MNHEY and CDR2 SVGAGI come from the germline V gene. V was cut by 0 bases and J by 7 bases, with 13 bases left in between. The CDR3 length is 14 residues. The DNA for the CDR3 is TGTGCCAGCAGTTACTCGGCGGGGGCGAGGGAGCAGTACTTC. Protein sequence: CASSYSAGAREQYF.

Remarks on this clone: The identical CDR3 is also encoded by other nucleotide sequences in the sample. The J gene is TRBJ2-1, the V gene TRBV5-1; 7 bases map to TRBD2. The CDR3 runs 15 residues. The V gene end was trimmed by 0 bases and the J gene end by 3 bases; junction bases not matched to a gene: 3. Germline V gives CDR1 SGHRS, CDR2 YFSETQ. The CDR3 protein is CASSLEGGSYNEQFF. The DNA of the CDR3 is TGCGCCAGCAGCTTGGAAGGCGGGAGCTACAATGAGCAGTTCTTC.

This clone was seen ten or more times. This sequence joins TRBV10-3 and TRBJ1-3, with TRBD1 matching over 7 bases. CDR3 length: 16 amino acids. Trimming cost V 4 bases and J 0 bases; bases outside gene matches: 6. CDR1 is ENHRY, CDR2 SYGVKD, per germline. CDR3 region: CAISGGQANSGNTIYF. Written as DNA, the CDR3 is TGTGCCATCAGTGGAGGACAGGCGAACTCTGGAAACACCATATATTTT.

This chain connects TRBV29-1 to TRBJ2-7; D gene uncertain. With 6 bases removed from V and 3 bases from J, the gap between germline ends came to 12 bases. Germline loops: CDR1 SQVTM, CDR2 ANQGSEA. This CDR3 has 12 residues. In DNA form, the CDR3 reads TGCAGCGTCATGGGGAACGGCTACGAGCAGTACTTC. Translating gives CSVMGNGYEQYF.

This chain joins TRBV9 and TRBJ2-7; tentatively, D is TRBD1 or TRBD2 (5 bases each). The CDR3 totals 15 residues. V lost 0 bases, J lost 9 bases, and 19 bases lay in between. The V gene's germline CDR1 is SGDLS and CDR2 YYNGEE. CDR3 region: CASSVDNLRGRGQYF. The CDR3 nucleotides are TGTGCCAGCAGCGTAGACAATCTCCGGGGCCGCGGGCAGTACTTC.

The chain couples TRBV18 to TRBJ1-3; unclear D gene. Germline assignment: CDR1 KGHSH and CDR2 LQKENI. The CDR3 extends over 15 amino acids. V was cut by 0 bases and J by 0 bases, with 6 bases left in between. CDR3: CASSPPVDSGNTIYF. DNA of the CDR3: TGTGCCAGCTCACCACCGGTCGACTCTGGAAACACCATATATTTT.

This sequence joins TRBV5-1 and TRBJ2-3; TRBD1 agrees at 12 bases. This CDR3 region has 16 residues. With 0 bases clipped from V and 11 bases from J, the junction kept 10 bases outside the gene matches. Germline CDR1 and CDR2: SGHRS and YFSETQ. CDR3 DNA sequence: TGCGCCAGCAGCTTGGTAGGGGACAGGGGGCCTTCCGGGCAGTATTTT. Its translation: CASSLVGDRGPSGQYF.

The chain couples TRBV27 to TRBJ2-7; 8 bases line up with TRBD2. The ends lost 4 bases at V and 0 bases at J; junction bases unmatched: 5. Looked up from germline, CDR1 is MNHEY and CDR2 is SMNVEV (reference sequence). The CDR3 extends over 15 amino acids. In DNA form, the CDR3 reads TGTGCCAGCAGTTCGCAGAGCGGGAGCTCCTACGAGCAGTACTTC. Its protein product is CASSSQSGSSYEQYF.

The chain carries TRBV7-3 and TRBJ1-5; D remains unclear. V was cut by 2 bases and J by 5 bases, with 10 bases left in between. Germline V lookup: CDR1 SGHTA, CDR2 FQGTGA. The CDR3 has 14 residues. The CDR3 loop reads CASSLLPGYQPQHF. The CDR3 DNA sequence: TGTGCCAGCAGCTTACTCCCGGGATATCAGCCCCAGCATTTT.

The chain combines TRBV5-1 with TRBJ1-6; no clear D. The CDR3 consists of 14 residues. Looked up from germline, CDR1 is SGHRS and CDR2 is YFSETQ. Trimming cost V 4 bases and J 2 bases, with 7 bases left between them. The CDR3 spells CASSTGTYNSPLHF. The CDR3 DNA reads TGCGCCAGCAGCACCGGGACCTATAATTCACCCCTCCACTTT.

The chain couples TRBV4-3 to TRBJ1-1, with 8 bases matching TRBD1. CDR3 size: 15 residues. Germline values: CDR1 LGHNA, CDR2 YSLEER. After removal of 0 bases from V and 0 bases from J, the junction contained 0 bases not matched to a gene. CDR3 nucleotide sequence: TGCGCCAGCAGCCAAGAGACAGGGGTGAACACTGAAGCTTTCTTT. Translation: CASSQETGVNTEAFF.

Worth noting for this clone: The same CDR3 also results from other DNA sequences found in this sample. The V gene is TRBV6-5, the J gene TRBJ1-1, with 7 nucleotides matching TRBD1. Trimming at V came to 6 bases and at J to 2 bases, leaving 6 bases not matched to a gene. The CDR3 sequence is 14 residues long. CDR1 and CDR2 (germline): MNHEY, SVGAGI. The CDR3 bases are TGTGCCAGCAGCAGGGGACAGTTAAACACTGAAGCTTTCTTT. Protein product: CASSRGQLNTEAFF.

The CDR3 DNA reads TGTGCCAGCAGCATAGGGGACCCCGGGGCCGGGGAGCTGTTTTTT. Its protein product is CASSIGDPGAGELFF. This chain uses TRBV28 with TRBJ2-2; D is possibly TRBD1 or TRBD2 (5 bases each). Germline CDR1 reads MDHEN; CDR2 reads SYDVKM. The CDR3 is made up of 15 amino acids. Trimming stripped 6 bases from V and 6 bases from J, with 17 bases between.

The V and J genes are TRBV27 and TRBJ2-2; 11 nucleotides match TRBD2. Trimming removed 6 bases from V and 5 bases from J; junction bases left unmatched: 14. Germline values: CDR1 MNHEY, CDR2 SMNVEV (reference sequence). This CDR3 has 18 residues. Here the CDR3 DNA reads TGTGCCAGCAGGAAGGAGACTAGCGGGACACGGAGGACCGGGGAGCTGTTTTTT. It codes for CASRKETSGTRRTGELFF.

The chain employs TRBV2 and TRBJ2-5; a possible D gene is TRBD1 (6 bases). V gave up 2 bases and J gave up 11 bases, with 21 bases separating them. The CDR3 runs 15 residues. CDR1 and CDR2 from the germline V gene are SNHLY and FYNNEI. The CDR3 protein is CASSEHSSRQARQYF. CDR3 nucleotide sequence: TGTGCCAGCAGTGAACATTCCAGTAGACAGGCCAGACAGTACTTC.

This chain links TRBV5-5 with TRBJ2-3, with TRBD2 matching over 13 bases. In germline, CDR1 is SGHKS, CDR2 YYEKEE (reference sequence). V was clipped by 1 base and J by 0 bases; unmatched bases: 5. The CDR3 is 18 amino acids. The CDR3 loop reads CASSLRLAGGISTDTQYF. The CDR3 DNA is TGTGCCAGCAGCTTGAGACTAGCGGGAGGTATTAGCACAGATACGCAGTATTTT.

The chain employs TRBV15 and TRBJ2-7, with 10 bases aligning to TRBD1. There are 14 residues in the CDR3. J was trimmed by 3 bases and V by 8 bases; bases with no gene match: 7. From germline, CDR1 is LNHNV and CDR2 YYDKDF (reference sequence). The CDR3 protein is CATGTGDPNYEQYF. The CDR3 nucleotides read TGTGCCACCGGGACAGGGGACCCCAACTACGAGCAGTACTTC.

The V and J genes are TRBV14 and TRBJ2-3; D is ambiguous. From germline, CDR1 is SGHDN and CDR2 FVKESK. Trimming took 4 bases from V and 3 from J, leaving 14 bases between them. CDR3 length: 15 residues. The CDR3 reads CASSPRLAGTDTQYF. CDR3 DNA: TGTGCCAGCAGCCCCAGACTCGCCGGTACAGATACGCAGTATTTT.

The V call is TRBV14, the J call TRBJ2-2; the match to TRBD2 covers 7 bases. The germline gives CDR1 SGHDN, CDR2 FVKESK. This CDR3 spans 17 amino acids. The junction had 8 bases not matched to a gene; V was cut back by 0 bases and J by 4 bases. The CDR3 coding sequence is TGTGCCAGCAGCCAAGATTTGTGGGGGAGGGCCACCGGGGAGCTGTTTTTT. It yields the protein CASSQDLWGRATGELFF.

The V call is TRBV5-4, the J call TRBJ2-3, with 8 bases aligning to TRBD2. The CDR3 has 15 residues. Per the germline V gene, CDR1 is SGHNT and CDR2 is YYREEE (reference sequence). Trimming cost V 2 bases and J 1 base; bases outside gene matches: 3. The CDR3 reads CASSFGLAGTDTQYF. CDR3 sequence (DNA): TGTGCCAGCAGCTTTGGACTAGCTGGCACAGATACGCAGTATTTT.